These T cell receptor beta chains were read from a single sample in a study of blood T cell repertoires in COVID-19. Profiled with immunoSEQ multiplex PCR; TCRdb holds only in-frame clones, not every one. Of 57,000 or so clones in the sample, 70% to 85% were seen once. Sequencing was carried out using peripheral blood. The receptors come from an elderly woman with active or convalescent COVID-19. Each CDR3 is given with its conserved first and last residue. D genes are given only for firm matches. Size is omitted from some rows. Given values are once, few, many or a class for expanded clones.

>TRBJ2-5|NA|NA|TRBV4-1|16
CASSQVWGRGSETQYF
TGCGCCAGCAGCCAAGTTTGGGGGCGCGGGTCGGAGACCCAGTACTTC
>TRBJ1-2|NA|TRBD1|TRBV18|14
CASSYRDRGYGYTF
TGTGCCAGCTCATACCGGGACAGGGGCTATGGCTACACCTTC
>TRBJ1-1|NA|TRBD1|TRBV27|15
CASRGGGTGNTEAFF
TGTGCCAGCCGCGGAGGTGGGACAGGGAACACTGAAGCTTTCTTT
>TRBJ1-2|NA|TRBD1|TRBV6-5|14
CASNFGQEAEGYTF
TGTGCCAGCAATTTCGGACAGGAGGCCGAGGGCTACACCTTC
>TRBJ2-7|few|TRBD1|TRBV18|13
CASSPGTGDEQYF
TGTGCCAGCTCACCCGGGACAGGGGACGAGCAGTACTTC
>TRBJ1-5|few|NA|TRBV21-1|20
CASSKGWGVGGPGTIQPQHF
TGTGCCAGCAGCAAAGGCTGGGGGGTAGGGGGCCCCGGCACGATCCAGCCCCAGCATTTT
>TRBJ2-5|NA|NA|TRBV19|14
CASSTTGPQGTQYF
TGTGCCAGTAGTACAACCGGTCCTCAGGGGACCCAGTACTTC
>TRBJ2-7|NA|NA|TRBV25-1|13
CASSSLGSYEQYF
TGTGCCAGCAGTTCCCTCGGCTCCTACGAGCAGTACTTC
>TRBJ1-1|NA|TRBD1|TRBV2|14
CASRRDRDGGKAFF
TGTGCCAGCAGGAGGGACAGGGATGGAGGAAAAGCTTTCTTT
>TRBJ1-2|NA|TRBD1|TRBV6-6|14
CASSRGQGDYGYTF
TGTGCCAGCAGTAGGGGACAGGGGGATTATGGCTACACCTTC
>TRBJ1-1|NA|NA|TRBV7-2|13
CASSLSGGTEAFF
TGTGCCAGCAGCTTATCGGGGGGGACTGAAGCTTTCTTT
>TRBJ1-1|NA|TRBD1|TRBV18|15
CASSPQGQGGIEAFF
TGTGCCAGCTCACCACAGGGACAGGGGGGTATTGAAGCTTTCTTT
>TRBJ2-7|NA|TRBD2|TRBV19|16
CASSIDQASGGYEQYF
TGTGCCAGTAGTATAGATCAGGCTAGCGGGGGATACGAGCAGTACTTC
>TRBJ2-2|NA|TRBD1|TRBV6-6|14
CASTPTGDTGELFF
TGTGCCAGCACCCCAACAGGGGACACCGGGGAGCTGTTTTTT
>TRBJ2-7|few|NA|TRBV7-8|15
CASSLGGPGSYEQYF
TGTGCCAGCAGCTTAGGCGGGCCCGGCTCCTACGAGCAGTACTTC
>TRBJ1-1|NA|NA|TRBV2|15
CASSEAVGWNTEAFF
TGTGCCAGCAGTGAAGCCGTCGGTTGGAACACTGAAGCTTTCTTT
>TRBJ2-7|NA|TRBD1|TRBV20-1|15
CSASILTGALYEQYF
TGCAGTGCTAGTATCTTGACAGGGGCTCTCTACGAGCAGTACTTC
>TRBJ1-3|NA|NA|TRBV5-1|15
CASSFRGGDGNTIYF
TGCGCCAGCAGCTTCCGGGGAGGGGATGGAAACACCATATATTTT
>TRBJ2-7|NA|NA|TRBV2|13
CASSRTFSYEQYF
TGTGCCAGCAGTAGGACATTCTCCTACGAGCAGTACTTC
>TRBJ1-2|NA|TRBD1|TRBV5-4|17
CASSRGGQGARIYGYTF
TGTGCCAGCAGCCGGGGGGGACAGGGGGCGCGTATCTATGGCTACACCTTC
>TRBJ2-7|NA|TRBD2|TRBV27|15
CASSLNRDYIYEQYF
TGTGCCAGCAGCCTAAATAGGGACTATATCTACGAGCAGTACTTC
>TRBJ2-7|NA|NA|TRBV21-1|19
CASSTPPSGGACGLEEQYF
TGTGCCAGCAGCACTCCCCCCAGCGGGGGGGCCTGTGGGTTGGAGGAGCAGTACTTC
>TRBJ1-1|NA|NA|TRBV19|15
CASSIGGGGTTEAFF
TGTGCCAGTAGTATAGGAGGCGGAGGGACCACTGAAGCTTTCTTT
>TRBJ2-7|NA|TRBD2|TRBV6-5|14
CASRSPGLAGEQYF
TGTGCCAGCAGATCACCGGGACTAGCTGGTGAGCAGTACTTC
>TRBJ1-5|NA|NA|TRBV6-5|14
CATDQAMSNQPQHF
TGTGCCACAGACCAGGCTATGAGCAATCAGCCCCAGCATTTT
>TRBJ1-2|NA|NA|TRBV19|12
CASEGRSYGYTF
TGTGCCAGCGAGGGGAGGAGCTATGGCTACACCTTC
>TRBJ1-2|NA|NA|TRBV7-5|15
CVRSLVQREDYGYTF
TGTGTCAGAAGCTTAGTGCAGCGCGAAGACTATGGCTACACCTTC
>TRBJ1-3|NA|NA|TRBV11-2|15
CASSPSRETGNTIYF
TGTGCCAGCAGCCCCTCCAGGGAAACTGGAAACACCATATATTTT
>TRBJ1-2|NA|NA|TRBV6-5|16
CASSYGLGYRNSLRTF
TGTGCCAGCAGTTACGGCCTAGGTTATAGGAACTCTCTGCGTACCTTC
>TRBJ2-3|once|NA|TRBV18|17
CASSPSILQRGTDTQYF
TGTGCCAGCTCACCATCAATTTTGCAGCGGGGCACAGATACGCAGTATTTT
>TRBJ2-7|few|NA|TRBV5-1|12
CASSPGSYEQYF
TGCGCCAGCAGCCCGGGCTCCTACGAGCAGTACTTC
>TRBJ2-3|NA|TRBD2|TRBV5-1|17
CASSLGASGVGTDTQYF
TGCGCCAGCAGCCTCGGGGCTAGCGGGGTTGGCACAGATACGCAGTATTTT
>TRBJ2-5|NA|TRBD1|TRBV5-8|13
CASSRDREKTQYF
TGTGCCAGCAGCCGGGACAGGGAAAAGACCCAGTACTTC
>TRBJ1-2|NA|NA|TRBV10-3|12
CATGGLGVGYTF
TGTGCCACCGGGGGACTAGGGGTCGGCTACACCTTC
>TRBJ1-1|NA|TRBD1|TRBV6-6|15
CASSSRGQGNTEAFF
TGTGCCAGCAGTTCCCGCGGACAGGGGAACACTGAAGCTTTCTTT
>TRBJ1-2|NA|NA|TRBV2|13
CASSDGRVDGYTF
TGTGCCAGCAGTGATGGCAGGGTAGATGGCTACACCTTC
>TRBJ2-1|NA|TRBD2|TRBV2|16
CATAGRLAGAYNEQFF
TGTGCCACCGCCGGAAGACTAGCGGGGGCCTACAATGAGCAGTTCTTC
>TRBJ1-2|NA|NA|TRBV3-1/TRBV3-2|14
CASSQGRLRDGYTF
TGTGCCAGCAGCCAAGGTAGACTAAGAGATGGCTACACCTTC
>TRBJ2-1|NA|NA|TRBV6-5|14
CASSYTRTYNEQFF
TGTGCCAGCAGTTATACGCGGACCTACAATGAGCAGTTCTTC